Ten or more counts support the clone carrying this T cell receptor (beta chain). The data belong to a study of identical twins. The CDR3 spans 15 residues. V shed 4 bases and J shed 5 bases, with 14 bases lying between them. TCRdb analysed the 5' RACE reads with MiXCR anew, one entry per CDR3 protein. The table records about 530,000 distinct CDR3 sequences, around 22% of them present only once. The data also belong to a second study, concerning yellow fever vaccine responses in identical twins.

The sample consisted of CD4+ T cells sorted from blood. The gene calls are TRBV12-3 or TRBV12-4 and TRBJ2-2; the D gene could be TRBD1 or TRBD2 (5 bases each). This clonotype was obtained from a woman between 18 and 30 years old in good health. This CDR3 reads CASSSRDGVTGELFF. CDR3 coding DNA: TGTGCCAGCAGTTCCCGGGACGGAGTGACCGGGGAGCTGTTTTTT.